These 8 T cell receptor beta chains were sequenced from one sample in a study of T cell repertoires in cytomegalovirus infection. A single record per CDR3 protein comes from TCRdb applying MiXCR to the reads. The repertoire holds some 130,000 distinct CDR3 sequences, with approximately 9.2% as singletons. Source material: PBMCs. The receptors stem from a human donor in good health (CMV status not recorded). Some clones in this sample may be carry-over from other donors' samples.

V is TRBV29-1 and J is TRBJ1-1, with D unresolved. Germline V gene data show CDR1 as SQVTM and CDR2 as ANQGSEA. V lost 0 bases to trimming and J lost 11 bases, with 10 bases between them. The CDR3 has 11 amino acids. CDR3 loop: CSVEDPPEAFF. The CDR3 DNA reads TGCAGCGTTGAAGATCCTCCCGAGGCTTTCTTT. Combining the CDR3 with reference TRBV29-1 and TRBJ1-1 gives the whole variable domain SAVISQKPSRDICQRGTSLTIQCQVDSQVTMMFWYRQQPGQSLTLIATANQGSEATYESGFVIDKFPISRPNLTFSTLTVSNMSPEDSSIYLCSVEDPPEAFFGQGTRLTVV.

The V and J genes are TRBV12-3 or TRBV12-4 and TRBJ2-4, with D possibly called TRBD1 or TRBD2 (5 bases each). The CDR3 is made up of 14 amino acids. The V end lost 6 bases, the J end lost 5 bases, and 14 bases lay between the germline ends. CDR3 residues: CASSPYEGQNIQYF. The CDR3 nucleotides are TGTGCCAGCAGCCCCTACGAGGGACAAAACATTCAGTACTTC.

This clonotype was found many times. The gene calls are TRBV28 and TRBJ1-2; tentative D call: TRBD1 (6 bases). V lost 6 bases to trimming and J lost 3 bases, with 14 bases between them. This CDR3 is built from 14 residues. From germline, CDR1 is MDHEN and CDR2 SYDVKM. The CDR3 spells CASSPSGAYYGYTF. The CDR3 nucleotides read TGTGCCAGCAGCCCCTCGGGGGCGTACTATGGCTACACCTTC.

The V and J genes are TRBV5-4 and TRBJ2-3; 9 bases are a match to TRBD2. Germline trimming cut 4 bases from V and 11 bases from J; bases unmatched to any gene: 14. The CDR3 totals 15 residues. CDR1 and CDR2 (germline): SGHNT, YYREEE (reference sequence). The CDR3 protein is CASSLPGLASGGQYF. CDR3 bases: TGTGCCAGCAGCCTTCCGGGACTAGCATCCGGTGGGCAGTATTTT.

This clonotype was found a few times. This chain uses TRBV6-5 with TRBJ1-1, with D possibly TRBD1 on 6 matching bases. V lost 8 bases and J lost 1, with 11 bases in between. Germline loops: CDR1 MNHEY, CDR2 SVGAGI. The CDR3 totals 13 residues. The CDR3 protein is CASYRGQNTEAFF. The CDR3 DNA is TGTGCCAGCTACCGGGGACAGAACACTGAAGCTTTCTTT.

This clonotype was seen more than once but under ten times. The chain recombines TRBV20-1 with TRBJ2-1; 9 nucleotides agree with TRBD2. There are 13 residues in the CDR3. Germline CDR1 and CDR2: DFQATT and SNEGSKA (reference sequence). The J segment lost 8 bases and the V segment lost 5 bases, leaving 7 bases of the junction unmatched. The DNA of the CDR3 is TGCAGTGCTGCGGGGGGGGCCACCGATGAGCAGTTCTTC. It encodes CSAAGGATDEQFF.

This clonotype was picked up many times. The chain joins TRBV28 to TRBJ2-1; either TRBD1 or TRBD2 may fit D (5 bases each). CDR1 and CDR2 from the germline V gene are MDHEN and SYDVKM. The CDR3 has 16 amino acids. V dropped 6 bases and J dropped 9 bases, with 24 bases sitting between them. This CDR3 reads CASRFGGWGKSGEQFF. The CDR3 DNA reads as TGTGCCAGCAGATTTGGGGGTTGGGGGAAATCTGGTGAGCAGTTCTTC.

This clonotype was recorded at least ten times. V gene TRBV28 combines with J gene TRBJ2-7; the D call may be TRBD1 or TRBD2 (5 bases each). V dropped 6 bases and J dropped 4 bases, with 13 bases sitting between them. CDR3 length: 13 amino acids. CDR1 MDHEN and CDR2 SYDVKM come from the germline V gene. The CDR3 loop is CASSPGWGYEQYF. In DNA form, the CDR3 reads TGTGCCAGCAGCCCTGGGTGGGGGTACGAGCAGTACTTC.